These T cell receptor beta chains were read from a single sample in a study of T cell repertoires in cytomegalovirus infection. TCRdb re-called the reads with MiXCR, one entry per CDR3 protein. The repertoire holds just under 300,000 distinct CDR3 sequences, with roughly 9.3% as singletons. Material for sequencing was PBMCs. These receptors originate from a human donor in good health (CMV status not recorded). Some clones in this sample may be carry-over from other donors' samples. Both conserved end residues are part of each CDR3. Each record gives: J gene, CDR3 length, V gene, D gene, clone size, CDR3 DNA, CDR3 protein. A D gene is named only where the DNA matches it firmly. Only part of the rows carry a size: once, few, many, or a class if the clone is expanded.

J: TRBJ2-3; length: 16; V: TRBV20-1; D: .; size: .; DNA: TGCAGTGCCCCTGATCCGCTAGCTCCCCGCCCGGATACGCAGTATTTT; CDR3: CSAPDPLAPRPDTQYF
J: TRBJ2-7; length: 17; V: TRBV6-6; D: TRBD1; size: many; DNA: TGTGCCAGCAGCCAAACACGGACAGGGACGATCGCCTACGAGCAGTACTTC; CDR3: CASSQTRTGTIAYEQYF
J: TRBJ2-5; length: 15; V: TRBV6-6; D: .; size: many; DNA: TGTGCCAGCAGTTACTCGTCAGCTATACCCGGGGCCCAGTACTTC; CDR3: CASSYSSAIPGAQYF
J: TRBJ1-1; length: 17; V: TRBV7-2; D: TRBD1; size: .; DNA: TGTGCCAGCCTTTCACCAGGGGGCCGTCGCTGGAACACTGAAGCTTTCTTT; CDR3: CASLSPGGRRWNTEAFF
J: TRBJ1-2; length: 13; V: TRBV20-1; D: .; size: many; DNA: TGCAGTGCCCTACCGGGGACTAACTATGGCTACACCTTC; CDR3: CSALPGTNYGYTF
J: TRBJ2-1; length: 15; V: TRBV5-1; D: .; size: once; DNA: TGCGCCAGCAGCTTGGATTACAGCCCCGGAGATGAGCAGTTCTTC; CDR3: CASSLDYSPGDEQFF
J: TRBJ2-3; length: 17; V: TRBV7-2; D: TRBD2; size: many; DNA: TGTGCCAGCAGCTTAGGAGGGACTAGCTCTGGCACAGATACGCAGTATTTT; CDR3: CASSLGGTSSGTDTQYF
J: TRBJ2-1; length: 16; V: TRBV9; D: TRBD2; size: .; DNA: TGTGCCAGCAGCCCCCCGCGGGGGGCCATCTACAATGAGCAGTTCTTC; CDR3: CASSPPRGAIYNEQFF
J: TRBJ1-5; length: 19; V: TRBV6-2/TRBV6-3; D: .; size: many; DNA: TGTGCCAGCAGTACCGTACGAAGGGCCTGGGAGAGGGGCAATCAGCCCCAGCATTTT; CDR3: CASSTVRRAWERGNQPQHF
J: TRBJ2-1; length: 12; V: TRBV12-3/TRBV12-4; D: .; size: many; DNA: TGTGCCAGCGCGGACCCCTACAATGAGCAGTTCTTC; CDR3: CASADPYNEQFF
J: TRBJ1-1; length: 14; V: TRBV6-5; D: .; size: many; DNA: TGTGCCAGCAGTTACAACGGACAGAACACTGAAGCTTTCTTT; CDR3: CASSYNGQNTEAFF
J: TRBJ1-2; length: 16; V: TRBV14; D: .; size: few; DNA: TGTGCCAGCAGCCAAGAAGGGTGGCGGGGCCTACATGGCTACACCTTC; CDR3: CASSQEGWRGLHGYTF
J: TRBJ2-5; length: 15; V: TRBV14; D: TRBD1; size: many; DNA: TGTGCCAGCAGCCATCTGACAGGGGGGCAAGAGACCCAGTACTTC; CDR3: CASSHLTGGQETQYF
J: TRBJ2-2; length: 14; V: TRBV7-3; D: .; size: many; DNA: TGTGCCAGCCGGCCGGACTCGTACACCGGGGAGCTGTTTTTT; CDR3: CASRPDSYTGELFF
J: TRBJ1-4; length: 16; V: TRBV19; D: .; size: many; DNA: TGTGCCAGTAGTATCATCGGGTTTTCAACTAATGAAAAACTGTTTTTT; CDR3: CASSIIGFSTNEKLFF
J: TRBJ2-2; length: 16; V: TRBV6-5; D: .; size: many; DNA: TGTGCCAGCAGTTCGATCAGGGGAGGGGTCACCGGGGAGCTGTTTTTT; CDR3: CASSSIRGGVTGELFF
J: TRBJ1-1; length: 13; V: TRBV7-2; D: .; size: many; DNA: TGTGCCAGCAGTTCCTCGCCGAACACTGAAGCTTTCTTT; CDR3: CASSSSPNTEAFF
J: TRBJ1-1; length: 13; V: TRBV3-1; D: .; size: .; DNA: TGTGCCAGCAGCCAAGGCGGGGTCCGAGAAGCTTTCTTT; CDR3: CASSQGGVREAFF
J: TRBJ2-4; length: 13; V: TRBV2; D: TRBD1; size: many; DNA: TGTGCCAGCACGGGACAGGGGGCGAACATTCAGTACTTC; CDR3: CASTGQGANIQYF
J: TRBJ1-6; length: 14; V: TRBV14; D: TRBD1; size: many; DNA: TGTGCCAGCAGCCTCCGGACAGGAGAGTCACCCCTCCACTTT; CDR3: CASSLRTGESPLHF
J: TRBJ1-6; length: 16; V: TRBV7-2; D: .; size: many; DNA: TGTGCCAGCAGCTCCTCCGACAGCCCCTATAATTCACCCCTCCACTTT; CDR3: CASSSSDSPYNSPLHF
J: TRBJ1-1; length: 14; V: TRBV29-1; D: TRBD1; size: many; DNA: TGCAGCGGACGACAGGGGGCCTTGAACACTGAAGCTTTCTTT; CDR3: CSGRQGALNTEAFF